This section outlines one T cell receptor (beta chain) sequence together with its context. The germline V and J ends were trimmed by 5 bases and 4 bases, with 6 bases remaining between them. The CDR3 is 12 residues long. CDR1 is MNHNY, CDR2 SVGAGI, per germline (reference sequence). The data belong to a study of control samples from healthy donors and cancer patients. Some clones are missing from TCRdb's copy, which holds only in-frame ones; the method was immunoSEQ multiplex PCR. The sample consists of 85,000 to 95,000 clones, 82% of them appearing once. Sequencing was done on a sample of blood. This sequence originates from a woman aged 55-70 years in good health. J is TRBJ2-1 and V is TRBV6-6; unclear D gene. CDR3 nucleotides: TGTGCCAGCAGTAACCATTACAATGAGCAGTTCTTC. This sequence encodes CASSNHYNEQFF.